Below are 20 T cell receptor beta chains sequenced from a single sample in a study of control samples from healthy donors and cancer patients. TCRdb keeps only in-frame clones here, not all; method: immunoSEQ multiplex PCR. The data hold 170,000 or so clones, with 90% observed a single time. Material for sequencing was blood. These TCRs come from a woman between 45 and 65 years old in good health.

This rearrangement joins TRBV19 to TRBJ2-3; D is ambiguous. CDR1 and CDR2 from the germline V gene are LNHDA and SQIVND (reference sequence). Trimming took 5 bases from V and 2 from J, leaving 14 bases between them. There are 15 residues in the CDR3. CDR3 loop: CASSSSHKTTDTQYF. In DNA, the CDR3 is TGTGCCAGTAGTTCCTCACATAAAACCACAGATACGCAGTATTTT.

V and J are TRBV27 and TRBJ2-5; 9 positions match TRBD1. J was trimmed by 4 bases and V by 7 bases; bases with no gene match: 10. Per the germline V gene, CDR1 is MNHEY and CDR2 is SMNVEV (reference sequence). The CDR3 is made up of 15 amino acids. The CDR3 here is CASKLGQGIAETQYF. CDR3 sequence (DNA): TGTGCCAGCAAACTAGGACAGGGGATAGCAGAGACCCAGTACTTC.

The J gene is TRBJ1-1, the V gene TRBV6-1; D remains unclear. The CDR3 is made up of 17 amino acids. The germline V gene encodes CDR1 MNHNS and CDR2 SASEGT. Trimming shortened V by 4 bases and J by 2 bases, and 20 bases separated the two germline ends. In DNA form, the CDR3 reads TGTGCCAGCAGTGCAAAACGGGGTAGTATTGAAAACACTGAAGCTTTCTTT. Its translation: CASSAKRGSIENTEAFF.

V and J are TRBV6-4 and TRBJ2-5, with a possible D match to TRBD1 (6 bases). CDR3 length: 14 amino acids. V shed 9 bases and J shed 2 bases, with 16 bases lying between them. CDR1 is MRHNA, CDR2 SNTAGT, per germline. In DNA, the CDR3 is TGTGCCAGGTGTGGGGGCGCGCGGCAAGAGACCCAGTACTTC. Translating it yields CARCGGARQETQYF.

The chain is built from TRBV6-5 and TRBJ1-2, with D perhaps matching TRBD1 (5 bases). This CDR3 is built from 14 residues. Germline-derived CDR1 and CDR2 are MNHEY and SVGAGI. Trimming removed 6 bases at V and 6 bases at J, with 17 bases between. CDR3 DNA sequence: TGTGCCAGCAGCATCGACTTTCAGGGAGATGGCTACACCTTC. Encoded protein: CASSIDFQGDGYTF.

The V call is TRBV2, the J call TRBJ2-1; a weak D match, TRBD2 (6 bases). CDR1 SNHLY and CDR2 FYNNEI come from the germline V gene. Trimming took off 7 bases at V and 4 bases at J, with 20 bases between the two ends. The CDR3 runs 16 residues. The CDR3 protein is CASNPLGTGYYNEQFF. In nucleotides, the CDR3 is TGTGCCAGCAACCCCCTAGGGACTGGGTATTACAATGAGCAGTTCTTC.

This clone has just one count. CDR3 amino acids: CASSYVRDTEAFF. The CDR3 DNA follows: TGTGCCAGCAGTTACGTTAGGGATACTGAAGCTTTCTTT. The rearrangement uses TRBV6-5 and TRBJ1-1; D is unresolved. The CDR3 spans 13 residues. Looked up from germline, CDR1 is MNHEY and CDR2 is SVGAGI. Trimming removed 2 bases at V and 5 bases at J, with 9 bases between.

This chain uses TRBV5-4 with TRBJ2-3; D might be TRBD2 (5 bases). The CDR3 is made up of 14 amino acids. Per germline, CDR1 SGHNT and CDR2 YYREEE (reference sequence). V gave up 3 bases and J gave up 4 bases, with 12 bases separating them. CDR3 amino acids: CASSSTRSADTQYF. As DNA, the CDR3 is TGTGCCAGCAGCTCCACTAGAAGCGCAGATACGCAGTATTTT.

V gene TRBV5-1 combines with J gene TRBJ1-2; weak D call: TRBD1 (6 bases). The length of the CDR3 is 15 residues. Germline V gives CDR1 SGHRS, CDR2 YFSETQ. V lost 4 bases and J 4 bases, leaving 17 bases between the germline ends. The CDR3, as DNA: TGCGCCAGCAGCGCGGCCGAACAGGGACTCTATGGCTACACCTTC. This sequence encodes CASSAAEQGLYGYTF.

The CDR3 sequence: CASSQGPRSSYNSPLHF. In DNA, the CDR3 is TGTGCCAGCAGTCAGGGCCCCCGAAGCTCCTATAATTCACCCCTCCACTTT. This chain connects TRBV6-6 to TRBJ1-6, with D maybe TRBD1 (5 bases). Germline-derived CDR1 and CDR2 are MNHNY and SVGAGI (reference sequence). The length of the CDR3 is 17 residues. The germline V and J ends were trimmed by 5 bases and 0 bases, with 14 bases remaining between them.

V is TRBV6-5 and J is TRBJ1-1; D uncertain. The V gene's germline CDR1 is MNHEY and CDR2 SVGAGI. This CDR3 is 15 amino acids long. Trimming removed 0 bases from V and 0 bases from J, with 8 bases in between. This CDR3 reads CASSYSLQLNTEAFF. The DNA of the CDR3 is TGTGCCAGCAGTTACTCCTTACAGCTGAACACTGAAGCTTTCTTT.

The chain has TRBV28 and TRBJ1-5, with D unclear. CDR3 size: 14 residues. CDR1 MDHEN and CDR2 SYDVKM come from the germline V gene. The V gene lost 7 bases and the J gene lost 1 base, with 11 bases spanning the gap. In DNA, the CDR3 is TGTGCCAGCAAGGGAGTACGCAGCAATCAGCCCCAGCATTTT. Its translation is CASKGVRSNQPQHF.

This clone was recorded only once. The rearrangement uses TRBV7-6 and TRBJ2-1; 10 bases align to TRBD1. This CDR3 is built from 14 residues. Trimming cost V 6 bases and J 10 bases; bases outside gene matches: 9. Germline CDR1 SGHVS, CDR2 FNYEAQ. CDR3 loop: CASRPRDRGKEQFF. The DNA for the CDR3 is TGTGCCAGCAGGCCCCGGGACAGGGGAAAGGAGCAGTTCTTC. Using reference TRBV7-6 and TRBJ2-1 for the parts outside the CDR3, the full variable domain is GAGVSQSPRYKVTKRGQDVALRCDPISGHVSLYWYRQALGQGPEFLTYFNYEAQQDKSGLPNDRFSAERPEGSISTLTIQRTEQRDSAMYRCASRPRDRGKEQFFGPGTRLTVL.

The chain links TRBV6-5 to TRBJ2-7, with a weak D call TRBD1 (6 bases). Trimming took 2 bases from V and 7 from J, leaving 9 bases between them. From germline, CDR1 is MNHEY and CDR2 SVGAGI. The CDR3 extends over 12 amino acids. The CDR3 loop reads CASSYEGTEQYF. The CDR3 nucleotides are TGTGCCAGCAGTTACGAAGGGACAGAGCAGTACTTC.

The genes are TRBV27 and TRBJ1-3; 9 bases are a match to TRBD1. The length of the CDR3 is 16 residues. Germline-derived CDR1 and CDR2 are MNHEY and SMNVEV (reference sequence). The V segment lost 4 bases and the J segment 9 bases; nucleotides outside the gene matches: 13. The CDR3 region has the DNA TGTGCCAGCAGTTCCATTGGACAGGGGAGAGGGACCACCATATATTTT. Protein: CASSSIGQGRGTTIYF.

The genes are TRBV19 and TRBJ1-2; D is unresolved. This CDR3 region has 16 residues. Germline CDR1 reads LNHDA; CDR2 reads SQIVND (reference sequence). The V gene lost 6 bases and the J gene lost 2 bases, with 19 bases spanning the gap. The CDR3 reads CASRREAAGANYGYTF. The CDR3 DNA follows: TGTGCCAGTAGACGAGAGGCCGCGGGCGCCAACTATGGCTACACCTTC.

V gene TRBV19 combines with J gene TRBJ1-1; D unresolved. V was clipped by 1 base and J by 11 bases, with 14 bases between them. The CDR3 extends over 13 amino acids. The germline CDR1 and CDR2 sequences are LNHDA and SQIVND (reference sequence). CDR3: CASSIGLRVGAFF. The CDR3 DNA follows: TGTGCCAGTAGTATAGGGCTCCGCGTCGGGGCTTTCTTT.

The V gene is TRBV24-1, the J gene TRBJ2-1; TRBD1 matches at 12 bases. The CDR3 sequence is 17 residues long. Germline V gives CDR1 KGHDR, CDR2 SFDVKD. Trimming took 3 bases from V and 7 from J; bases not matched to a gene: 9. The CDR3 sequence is CATSDPSRGQGANEQFF. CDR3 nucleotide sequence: TGTGCCACCAGTGATCCGAGTAGGGGACAGGGGGCAAATGAGCAGTTCTTC.

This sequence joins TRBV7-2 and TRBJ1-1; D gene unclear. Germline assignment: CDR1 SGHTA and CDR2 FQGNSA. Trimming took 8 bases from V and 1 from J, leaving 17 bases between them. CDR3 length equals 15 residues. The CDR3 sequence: CASGRVPGANTEAFF. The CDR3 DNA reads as TGTGCCAGCGGCCGGGTGCCGGGAGCGAACACTGAAGCTTTCTTT. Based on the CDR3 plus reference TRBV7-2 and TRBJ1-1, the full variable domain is GAGVSQSPSNKVTEKGKDVELRCDPISGHTALYWYRQSLGQGLEFLIYFQGNSAPDKSGLPSDRFSAERTGGSVSTLTIQRTQQEDSAVYLCASGRVPGANTEAFFGQGTRLTVV.

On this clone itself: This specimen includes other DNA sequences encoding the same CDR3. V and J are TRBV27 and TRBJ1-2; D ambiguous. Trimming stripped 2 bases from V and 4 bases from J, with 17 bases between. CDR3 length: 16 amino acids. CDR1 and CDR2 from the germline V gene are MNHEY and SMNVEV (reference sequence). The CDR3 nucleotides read TGTGCCAGCAGTTTACGCGCAGAAGAGACTCTCTATGGCTACACCTTC. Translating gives CASSLRAEETLYGYTF.